This record covers a single T cell receptor (beta chain). The data were taken from a study of blood T cells in healthy people across ages. V was pared by 6 bases and J by 0 bases, with 21 bases between. This CDR3 is 17 amino acids long. The germline gives CDR1 MNHEY, CDR2 SMNVEV (reference sequence). Through a sample-barcoded 5' primer and a J-beta primer mix, a second PCR was run for roughly 6 to 12 cycles. TCRdb fed the 5' RACE reads into MiXCR, producing one record per CDR3 protein. The sample includes 920,000 or so distinct CDR3 sequences, 40% to 50% of them seen just once. Sequenced: blood. The origin of this receptor is a woman aged 60-70 years in good health. V and J are TRBV27 and TRBJ2-7, with D tentatively TRBD1 (6 bases). CDR3 nucleotides: TGTGCCAGCAGCCCGCCCGTGACAGGCCCAAGCTCCTACGAGCAGTACTTC. This sequence encodes CASSPPVTGPSSYEQYF.